The clone carrying this T cell receptor beta chain was recorded once. Measured with immunoSEQ multiplex PCR; TCRdb has only the in-frame clones, and not every one. The table records approximately 50,000 clones, about 92% of them present only once. This sample is part of a study of control samples from healthy donors and cancer patients. CDR3 length: 18 amino acids. The V end lost 4 bases, the J end lost 4 bases, and 25 bases lay between the germline ends. CDR1 MNHNS and CDR2 SASEGT come from the germline V gene. Sequencing was done on a sample of PBMCs. The V gene is TRBV6-1, the J gene TRBJ1-2; possible D gene TRBD1, 5 bases. This receptor was obtained from a young man with colorectal cancer. The CDR3 nucleotides are TGTGCCAGCAGTGCAAACCGGTGGGGCAGGGTCGGGAGCTATGGCTACACCTTC. Translating it yields CASSANRWGRVGSYGYTF.